This T cell receptor beta chain was documented in a study of Ad26.COV2.S vaccination and SARS-CoV-2 variants. Study conclusions and caveats: Vaccine recipients showed a spike-specific TCR breadth that was higher than in placebo recipients. Assessments of TCR breadth and depth may have underestimated the total T cell responses.

To note about this clone: No antigen is known for it.

The protocol was immunoSEQ multiplex PCR, while the TCRdb copy is restricted to in-frame clones and leaves out a portion. The top ten hold less than 6% of the sample, which has around 170,000 clones, around 85% seen once. The receptor's source is a human donor who had recovered from COVID-19. The specimen comprised peripheral blood, sampled after recovery from COVID-19.

CDR3 loop: CASSSTSGGWETQYF. DNA for the CDR3: TGTGCCAGCAGCTCGACTAGCGGGGGATGGGAGACCCAGTACTTC. V and J are TRBV6-5 and TRBJ2-5; 12 bases are a match to TRBD2. The germline V gene encodes CDR1 MNHEY and CDR2 SVGAGI. The CDR3 is 15 residues long. With 6 bases clipped from V and 5 bases from J, the junction kept 7 bases outside the gene matches.